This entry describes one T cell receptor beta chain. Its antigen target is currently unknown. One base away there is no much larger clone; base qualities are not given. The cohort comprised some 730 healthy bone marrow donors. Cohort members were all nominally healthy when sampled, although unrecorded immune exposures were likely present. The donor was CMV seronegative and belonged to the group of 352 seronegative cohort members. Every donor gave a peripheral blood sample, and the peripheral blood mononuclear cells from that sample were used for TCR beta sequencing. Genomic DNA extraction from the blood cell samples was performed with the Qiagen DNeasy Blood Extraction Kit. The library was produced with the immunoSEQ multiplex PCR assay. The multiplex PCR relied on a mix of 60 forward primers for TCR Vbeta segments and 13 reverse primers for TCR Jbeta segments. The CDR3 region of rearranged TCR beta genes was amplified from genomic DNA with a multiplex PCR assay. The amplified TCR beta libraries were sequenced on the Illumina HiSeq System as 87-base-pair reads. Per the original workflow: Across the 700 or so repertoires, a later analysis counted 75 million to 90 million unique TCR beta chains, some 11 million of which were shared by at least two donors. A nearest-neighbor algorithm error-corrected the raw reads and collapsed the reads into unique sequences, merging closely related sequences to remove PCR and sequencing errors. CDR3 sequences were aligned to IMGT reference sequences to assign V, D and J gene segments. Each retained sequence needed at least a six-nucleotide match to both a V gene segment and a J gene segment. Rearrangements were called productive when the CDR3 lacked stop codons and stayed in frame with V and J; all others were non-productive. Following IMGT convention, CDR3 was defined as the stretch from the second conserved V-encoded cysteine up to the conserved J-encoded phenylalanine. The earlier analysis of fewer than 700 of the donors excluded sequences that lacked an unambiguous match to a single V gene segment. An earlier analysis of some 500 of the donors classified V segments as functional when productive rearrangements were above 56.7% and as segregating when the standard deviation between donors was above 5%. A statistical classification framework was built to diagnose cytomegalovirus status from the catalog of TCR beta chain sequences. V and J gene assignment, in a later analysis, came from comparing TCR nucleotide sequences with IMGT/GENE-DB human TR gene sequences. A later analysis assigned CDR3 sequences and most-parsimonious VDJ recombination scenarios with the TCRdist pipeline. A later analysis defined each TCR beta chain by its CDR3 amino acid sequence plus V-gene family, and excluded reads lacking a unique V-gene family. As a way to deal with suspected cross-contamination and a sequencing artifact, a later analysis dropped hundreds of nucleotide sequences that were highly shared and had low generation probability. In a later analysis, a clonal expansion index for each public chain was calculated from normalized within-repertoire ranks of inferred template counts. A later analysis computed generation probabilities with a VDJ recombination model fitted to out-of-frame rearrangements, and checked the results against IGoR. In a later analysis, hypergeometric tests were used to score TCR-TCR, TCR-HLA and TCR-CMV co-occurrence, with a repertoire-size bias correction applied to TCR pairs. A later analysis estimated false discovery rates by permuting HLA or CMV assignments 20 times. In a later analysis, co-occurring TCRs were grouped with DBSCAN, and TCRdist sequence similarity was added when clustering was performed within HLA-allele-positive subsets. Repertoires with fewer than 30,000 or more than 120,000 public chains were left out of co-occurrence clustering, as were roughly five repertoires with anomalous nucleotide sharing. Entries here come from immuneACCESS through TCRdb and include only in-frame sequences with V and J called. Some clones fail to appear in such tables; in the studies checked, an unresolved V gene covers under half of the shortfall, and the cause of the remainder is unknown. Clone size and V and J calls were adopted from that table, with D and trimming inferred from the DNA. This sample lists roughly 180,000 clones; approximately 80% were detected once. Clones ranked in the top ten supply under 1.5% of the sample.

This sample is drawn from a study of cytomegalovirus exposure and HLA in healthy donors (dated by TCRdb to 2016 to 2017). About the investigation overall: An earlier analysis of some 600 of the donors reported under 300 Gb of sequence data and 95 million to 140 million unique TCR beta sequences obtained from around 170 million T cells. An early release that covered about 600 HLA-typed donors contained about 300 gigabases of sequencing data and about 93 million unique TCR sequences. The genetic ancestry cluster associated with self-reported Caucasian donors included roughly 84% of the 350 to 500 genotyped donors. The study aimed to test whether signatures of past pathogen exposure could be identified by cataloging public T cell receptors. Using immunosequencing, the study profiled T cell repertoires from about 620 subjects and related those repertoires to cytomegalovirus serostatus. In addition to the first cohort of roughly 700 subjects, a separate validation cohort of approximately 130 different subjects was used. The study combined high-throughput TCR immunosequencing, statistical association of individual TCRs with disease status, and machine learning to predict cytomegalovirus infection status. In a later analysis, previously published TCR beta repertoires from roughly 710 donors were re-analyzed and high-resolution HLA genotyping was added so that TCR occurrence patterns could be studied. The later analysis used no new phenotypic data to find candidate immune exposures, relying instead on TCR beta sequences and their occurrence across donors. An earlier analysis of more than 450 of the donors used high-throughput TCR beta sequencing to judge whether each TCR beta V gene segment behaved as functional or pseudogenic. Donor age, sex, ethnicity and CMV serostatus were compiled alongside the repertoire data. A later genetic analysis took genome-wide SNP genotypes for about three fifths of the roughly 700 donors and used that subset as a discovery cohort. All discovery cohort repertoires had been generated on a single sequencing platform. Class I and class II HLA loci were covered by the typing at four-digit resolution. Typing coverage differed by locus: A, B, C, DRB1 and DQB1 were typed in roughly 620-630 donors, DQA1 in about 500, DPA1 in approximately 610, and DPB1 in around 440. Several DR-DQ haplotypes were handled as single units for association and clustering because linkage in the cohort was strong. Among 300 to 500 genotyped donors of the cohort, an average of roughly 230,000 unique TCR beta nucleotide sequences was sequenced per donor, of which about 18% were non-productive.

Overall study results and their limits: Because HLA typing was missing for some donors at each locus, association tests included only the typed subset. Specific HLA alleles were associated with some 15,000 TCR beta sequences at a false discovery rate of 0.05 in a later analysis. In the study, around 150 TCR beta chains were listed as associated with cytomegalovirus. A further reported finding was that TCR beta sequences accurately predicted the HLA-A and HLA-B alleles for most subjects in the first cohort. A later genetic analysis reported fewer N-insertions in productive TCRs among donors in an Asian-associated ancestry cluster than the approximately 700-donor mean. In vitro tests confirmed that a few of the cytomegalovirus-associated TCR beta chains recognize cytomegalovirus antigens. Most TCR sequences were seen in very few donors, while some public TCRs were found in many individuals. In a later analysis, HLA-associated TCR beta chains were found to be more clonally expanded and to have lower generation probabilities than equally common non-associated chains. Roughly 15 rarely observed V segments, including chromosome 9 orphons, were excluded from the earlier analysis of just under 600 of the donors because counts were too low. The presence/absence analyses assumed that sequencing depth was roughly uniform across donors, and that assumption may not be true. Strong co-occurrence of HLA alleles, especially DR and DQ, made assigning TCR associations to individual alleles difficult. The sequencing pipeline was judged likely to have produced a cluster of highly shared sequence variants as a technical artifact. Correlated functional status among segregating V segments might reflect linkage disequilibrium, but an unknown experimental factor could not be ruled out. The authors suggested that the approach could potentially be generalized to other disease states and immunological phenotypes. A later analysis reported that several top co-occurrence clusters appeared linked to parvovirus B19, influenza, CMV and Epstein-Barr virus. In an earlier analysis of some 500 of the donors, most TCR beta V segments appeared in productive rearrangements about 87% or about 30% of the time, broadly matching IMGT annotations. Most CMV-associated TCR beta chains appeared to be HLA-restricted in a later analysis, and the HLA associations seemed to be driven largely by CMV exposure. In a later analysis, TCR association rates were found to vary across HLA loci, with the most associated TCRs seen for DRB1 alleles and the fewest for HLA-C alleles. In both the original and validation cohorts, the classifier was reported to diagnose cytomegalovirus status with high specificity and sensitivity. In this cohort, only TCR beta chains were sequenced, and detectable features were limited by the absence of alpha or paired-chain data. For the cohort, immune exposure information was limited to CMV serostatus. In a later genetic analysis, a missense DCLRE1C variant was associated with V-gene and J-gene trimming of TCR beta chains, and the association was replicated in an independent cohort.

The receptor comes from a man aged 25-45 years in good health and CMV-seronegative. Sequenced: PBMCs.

CDR3 loop: CASSPTGGRRTEAFF. The sequenced DNA is TGTGCCAGCAGCCCAACAGGGGGCCGGCGGACTGAAGCTTTCTTT. This receptor chain uses TRBV7-8 and TRBJ1-1, and TRBD1 matches 9 of the central bases. From a lookup of the germline V gene, CDR1 and CDR2 are SGHVS and FQNEAQ. Trimmed from V: 5 bases; trimmed from J: 5 bases; junction bases lacking a gene match: 9. Including the terminal cysteine and phenylalanine, the CDR3 comprises 15 residues. The DNA shown is the 45-base CDR3, in frame from base 1.